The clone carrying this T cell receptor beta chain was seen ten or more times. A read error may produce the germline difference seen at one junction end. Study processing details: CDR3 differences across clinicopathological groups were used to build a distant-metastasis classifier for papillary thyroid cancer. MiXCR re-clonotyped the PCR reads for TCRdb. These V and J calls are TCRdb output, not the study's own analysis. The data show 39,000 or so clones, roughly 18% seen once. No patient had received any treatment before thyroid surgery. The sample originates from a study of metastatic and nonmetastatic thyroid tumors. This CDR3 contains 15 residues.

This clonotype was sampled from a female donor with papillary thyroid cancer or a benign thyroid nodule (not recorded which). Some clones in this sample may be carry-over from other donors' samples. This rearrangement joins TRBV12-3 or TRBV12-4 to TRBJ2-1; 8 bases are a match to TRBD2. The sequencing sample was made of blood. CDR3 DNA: TGTACCAGCAGTTTAGAGGTAGCGGGAATGAATGAGCAGTTCTTC. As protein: CTSSLEVAGMNEQFF.